One and the same sample provided the 2 T cell receptor beta chains below, sequenced in a study of cytotoxic CD8 clonotypes in ibrutinib-treated CLL (dated by TCRdb to the early 2020s). Library prep was done by the immunoSEQ multiplex PCR assay. In TCRdb, the immuneACCESS table is reduced to in-frame sequences with V and J assigned. These tables do not hold every clone; where another copy was compared, an unresolved V gene accounts for under half, and the others remain unexplained. Recorded for this sample are 15,000 to 20,000 clones; over 70% of them occurred a single time. Over 15% of the sample lies in the top ten. Sequences were derived from PBMCs, sampled before ibrutinib treatment. Source of these receptors: a human donor with chronic lymphocytic leukemia.

The gene calls are TRBV20-1 and TRBJ2-2; D is uncertain. V was clipped by 5 bases and J by 6 bases, with 7 bases between them. CDR3 length: 11 residues. Germline-derived CDR1 and CDR2 are DFQATT and SNEGSKA (reference sequence). Written as DNA, the CDR3 is TGCAGTGCTCTCTCAGCCGGGGAGCTGTTTTTT. This gives the protein CSALSAGELFF.

This sequence joins TRBV10-2 and TRBJ1-1; no firm D call. V was pared by 8 bases and J by 0 bases, with 10 bases between. The CDR3 covers 13 residues. The germline V gene has CDR1 WSHSY and CDR2 SAAADI. CDR3: CASSRQMNTEAFF. The CDR3 DNA follows: TGCGCCAGCTCCCGGCAGATGAACACTGAAGCTTTCTTT.